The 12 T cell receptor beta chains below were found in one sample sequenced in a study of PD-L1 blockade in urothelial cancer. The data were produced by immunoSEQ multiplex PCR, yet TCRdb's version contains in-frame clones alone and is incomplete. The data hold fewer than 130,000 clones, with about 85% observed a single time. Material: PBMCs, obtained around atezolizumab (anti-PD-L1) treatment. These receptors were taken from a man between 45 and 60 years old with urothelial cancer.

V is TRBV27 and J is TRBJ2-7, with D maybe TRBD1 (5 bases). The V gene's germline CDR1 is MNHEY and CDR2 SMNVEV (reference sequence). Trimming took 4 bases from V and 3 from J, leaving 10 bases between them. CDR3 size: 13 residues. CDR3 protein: CASSSHTGYEQYF. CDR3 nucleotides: TGTGCCAGCAGTTCACATACAGGCTACGAGCAGTACTTC.

The chain's CDR3 is CASSLQGSQETQYF. The CDR3 DNA sequence: TGCGCCAGCAGCTTACAGGGTAGCCAAGAGACCCAGTACTTC. The V gene is TRBV5-1, the J gene TRBJ2-5, with D tentatively TRBD1 (6 bases). The length of the CDR3 is 14 residues. V was trimmed by 2 bases and J by 1 base, leaving 9 bases between them. Germline V gene lookup returns CDR1 SGHRS and CDR2 YFSETQ.

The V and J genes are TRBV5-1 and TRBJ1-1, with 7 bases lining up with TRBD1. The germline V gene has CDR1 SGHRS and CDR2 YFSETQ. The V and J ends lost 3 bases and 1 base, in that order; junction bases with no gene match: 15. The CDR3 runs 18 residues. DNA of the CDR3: TGCGCCAGCAGCTCGTACCTTTCCCGACAGGGAGGGAACACTGAAGCTTTCTTT. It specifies CASSSYLSRQGGNTEAFF.

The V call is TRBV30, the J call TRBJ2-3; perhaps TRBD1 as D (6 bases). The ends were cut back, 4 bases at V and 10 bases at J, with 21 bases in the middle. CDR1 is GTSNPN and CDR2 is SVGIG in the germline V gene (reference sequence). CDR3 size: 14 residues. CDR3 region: CAWTPQGQSFPQYF. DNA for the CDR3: TGTGCCTGGACGCCCCAGGGACAATCGTTCCCGCAGTATTTT.

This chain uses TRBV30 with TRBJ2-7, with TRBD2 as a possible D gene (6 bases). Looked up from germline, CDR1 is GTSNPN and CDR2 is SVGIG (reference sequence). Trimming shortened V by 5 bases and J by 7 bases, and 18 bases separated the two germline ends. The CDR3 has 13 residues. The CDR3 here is CAWALATAREQYF. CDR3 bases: TGTGCCTGGGCCCTAGCGACGGCGAGGGAGCAGTACTTC.

The CDR3 spells CASSSGGFSTGELFF. DNA for the CDR3: TGTGCCAGCAGCTCAGGGGGGTTTAGCACCGGGGAGCTGTTTTTT. This rearrangement joins TRBV7-9 to TRBJ2-2; the D gene is possibly TRBD1 (7 bases). Germline CDR1 SEHNR, CDR2 FQNEAQ (reference sequence). This CDR3 contains 15 residues. V shed 4 bases and J shed 4 bases, with 13 bases lying between them.

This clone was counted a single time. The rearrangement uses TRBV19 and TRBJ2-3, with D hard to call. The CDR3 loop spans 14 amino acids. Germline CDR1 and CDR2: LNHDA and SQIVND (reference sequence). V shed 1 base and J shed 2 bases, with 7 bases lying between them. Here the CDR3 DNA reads TGTGCCAGTAGTATAGGACTTCTCACAGATACGCAGTATTTT. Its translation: CASSIGLLTDTQYF.

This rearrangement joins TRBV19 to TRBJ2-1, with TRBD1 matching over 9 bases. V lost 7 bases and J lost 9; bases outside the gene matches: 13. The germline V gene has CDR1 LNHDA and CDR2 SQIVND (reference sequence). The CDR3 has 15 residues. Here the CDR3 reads CASKQGQGGYVEQFF. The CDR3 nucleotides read TGTGCCAGTAAACAGGGACAGGGTGGTTATGTTGAGCAGTTCTTC.

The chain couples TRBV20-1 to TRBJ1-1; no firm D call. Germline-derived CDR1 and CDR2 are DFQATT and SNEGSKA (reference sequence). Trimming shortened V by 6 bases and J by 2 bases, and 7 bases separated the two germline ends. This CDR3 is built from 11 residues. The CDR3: CSARINTEAFF. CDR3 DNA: TGCAGTGCGCGAATTAACACTGAAGCTTTCTTT.

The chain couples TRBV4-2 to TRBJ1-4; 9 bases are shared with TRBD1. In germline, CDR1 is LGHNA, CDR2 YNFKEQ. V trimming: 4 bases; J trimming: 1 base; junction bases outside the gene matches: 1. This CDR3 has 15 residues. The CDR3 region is CASSRDRETNEKLFF. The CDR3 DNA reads TGTGCCAGCAGCCGGGACAGGGAAACTAATGAAAAACTGTTTTTT.

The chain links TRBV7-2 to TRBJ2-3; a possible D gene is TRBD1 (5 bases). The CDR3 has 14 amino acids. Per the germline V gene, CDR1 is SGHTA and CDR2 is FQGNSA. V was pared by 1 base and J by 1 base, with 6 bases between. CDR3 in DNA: TGTGCCAGCAGCTTAGGACAGCGCACAGATACGCAGTATTTT. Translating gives CASSLGQRTDTQYF.

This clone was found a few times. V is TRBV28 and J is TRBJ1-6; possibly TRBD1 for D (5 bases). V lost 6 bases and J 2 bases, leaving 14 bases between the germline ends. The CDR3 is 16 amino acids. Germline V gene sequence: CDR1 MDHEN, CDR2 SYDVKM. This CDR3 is CASRKDRGTYNSPLHF. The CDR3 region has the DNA TGTGCCAGCAGAAAAGATAGGGGAACCTATAATTCACCCCTCCACTTT.